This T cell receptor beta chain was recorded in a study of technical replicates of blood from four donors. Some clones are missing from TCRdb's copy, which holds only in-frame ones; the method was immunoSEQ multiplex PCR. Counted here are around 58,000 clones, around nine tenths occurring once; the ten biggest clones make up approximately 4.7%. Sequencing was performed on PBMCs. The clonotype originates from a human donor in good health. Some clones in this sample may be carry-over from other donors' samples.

CDR3 protein: CASSHPTGSNEQFF. The CDR3 DNA reads as TGCGCCAGCAGCCATCCTACAGGGTCCAATGAGCAGTTCTTC. The rearrangement uses TRBV4-1 and TRBJ2-1, with D possibly matching TRBD1 (6 bases). This CDR3 has 14 residues. The germline V gene encodes CDR1 MGHRA and CDR2 YSYEKL. Trimming took 3 bases from V and 6 from J, leaving 12 bases between them.